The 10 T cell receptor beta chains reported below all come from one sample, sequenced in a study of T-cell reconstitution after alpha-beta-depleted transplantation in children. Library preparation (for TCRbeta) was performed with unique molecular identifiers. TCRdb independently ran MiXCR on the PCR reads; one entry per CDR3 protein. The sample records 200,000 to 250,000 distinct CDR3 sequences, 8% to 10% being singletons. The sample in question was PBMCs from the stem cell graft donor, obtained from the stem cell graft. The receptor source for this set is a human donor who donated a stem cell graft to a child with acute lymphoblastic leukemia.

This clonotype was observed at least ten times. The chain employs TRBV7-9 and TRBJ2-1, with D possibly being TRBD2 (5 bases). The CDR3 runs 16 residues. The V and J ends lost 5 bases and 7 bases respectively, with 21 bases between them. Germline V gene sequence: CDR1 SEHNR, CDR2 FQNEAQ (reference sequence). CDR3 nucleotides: TGTGCCAGCAGCGTCCCGCGGAGGCTAATACAGAATGAGCAGTTCTTC. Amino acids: CASSVPRRLIQNEQFF.

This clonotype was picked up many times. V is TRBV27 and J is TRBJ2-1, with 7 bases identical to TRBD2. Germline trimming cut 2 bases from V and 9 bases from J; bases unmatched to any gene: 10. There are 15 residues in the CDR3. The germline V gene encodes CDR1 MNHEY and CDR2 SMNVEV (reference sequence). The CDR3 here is CASSLLASGYGEQFF. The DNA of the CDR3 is TGTGCCAGCAGTTTACTGGCTAGCGGATACGGTGAGCAGTTCTTC.

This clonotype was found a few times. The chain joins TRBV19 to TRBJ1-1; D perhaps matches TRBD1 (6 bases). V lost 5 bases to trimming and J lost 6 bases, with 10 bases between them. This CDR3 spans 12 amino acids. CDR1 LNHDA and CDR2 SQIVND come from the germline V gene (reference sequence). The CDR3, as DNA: TGTGCCAGTAGTCGCAGGGGCTCTGAAGCTTTCTTT. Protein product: CASSRRGSEAFF.

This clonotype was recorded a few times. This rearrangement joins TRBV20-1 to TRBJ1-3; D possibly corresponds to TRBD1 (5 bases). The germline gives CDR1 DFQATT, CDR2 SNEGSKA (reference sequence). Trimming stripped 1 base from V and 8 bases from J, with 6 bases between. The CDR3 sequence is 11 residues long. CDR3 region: CSARVGDTIYF. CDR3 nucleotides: TGCAGTGCTAGAGTGGGGGACACCATATATTTT.

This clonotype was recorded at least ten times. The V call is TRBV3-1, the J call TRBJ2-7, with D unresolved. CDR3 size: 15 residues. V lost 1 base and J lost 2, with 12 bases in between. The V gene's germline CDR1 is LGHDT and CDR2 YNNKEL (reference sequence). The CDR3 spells CASSQVVSDPYEQYF. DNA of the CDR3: TGTGCCAGCAGCCAAGTTGTCTCGGATCCCTACGAGCAGTACTTC.

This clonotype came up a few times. CDR3 nucleotides: TGTGCCAGCAGCCGAGGACTAGCGAGGACCTACGAGCAGTACTTC. It codes for CASSRGLARTYEQYF. The V gene is TRBV6-1, the J gene TRBJ2-7; 9 nucleotides align to TRBD2. With V trimmed by 6 bases and J by 2 bases, 8 bases remained unmatched. CDR1 is MNHNS and CDR2 is SASEGT in the germline V gene. The CDR3 totals 15 residues.

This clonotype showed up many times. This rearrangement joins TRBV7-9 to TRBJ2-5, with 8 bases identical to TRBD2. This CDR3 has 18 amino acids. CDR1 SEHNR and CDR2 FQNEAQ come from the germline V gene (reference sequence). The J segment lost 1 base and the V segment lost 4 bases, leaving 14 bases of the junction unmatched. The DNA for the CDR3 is TGTGCCAGCAGCTCCCCCCGAACGAGCGGGGGATCCCAAGAGACCCAGTACTTC. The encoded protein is CASSSPRTSGGSQETQYF.

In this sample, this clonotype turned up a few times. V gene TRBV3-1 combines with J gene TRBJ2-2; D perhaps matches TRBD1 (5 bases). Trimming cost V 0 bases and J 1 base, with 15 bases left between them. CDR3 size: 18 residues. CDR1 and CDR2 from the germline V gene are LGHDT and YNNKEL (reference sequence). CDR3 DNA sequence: TGTGCCAGCAGCCAAGATCTCGTAGGGGCAGGGAACACCGGGGAGCTGTTTTTT. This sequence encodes CASSQDLVGAGNTGELFF.

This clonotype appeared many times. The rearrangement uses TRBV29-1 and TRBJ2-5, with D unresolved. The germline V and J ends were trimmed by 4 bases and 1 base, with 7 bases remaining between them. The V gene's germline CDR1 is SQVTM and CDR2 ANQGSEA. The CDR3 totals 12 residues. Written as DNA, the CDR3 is TGCAGCGTTGTTCAGCCCCAAGAGACCCAGTACTTC. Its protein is CSVVQPQETQYF.

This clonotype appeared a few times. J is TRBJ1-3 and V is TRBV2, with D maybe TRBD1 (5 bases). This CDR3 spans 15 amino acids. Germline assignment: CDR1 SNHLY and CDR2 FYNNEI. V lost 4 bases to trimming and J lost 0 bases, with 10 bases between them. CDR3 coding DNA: TGTGCCAGCAGTGCAAGTACAGGCTCTGGAAACACCATATATTTT. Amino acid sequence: CASSASTGSGNTIYF.